This TCR beta chain originates from a study of shared T cell receptors in the human thymus. Here immunoSEQ multiplex PCR was the method, and the copy in TCRdb shows in-frame clones only, minus some. The sample shows about 710,000 clones, about 87% of them seen only once. From germline, CDR1 is MNHEY and CDR2 SMNVEV (reference sequence). V dropped 2 bases and J dropped 9 bases, with 14 bases sitting between them. The CDR3 extends over 15 amino acids. These data also featured in a second study, about human thymus T cells. From that paper: Corrective surgery for congenital heart defects was being performed on the healthy Finnish infants who served as donors. Highly overlapping thymic repertoires among unrelated individuals were reported in related research.

J is TRBJ1-6 and V is TRBV27, with no clear D. This receptor was identified in a boy younger than two with a congenital heart defect. Sequencing input: thymocytes. The CDR3 DNA reads TGTGCCAGCAGTTTAAAAGCCAGGCTCGCTTCACCCCTCCACTTT. Amino acid sequence: CASSLKARLASPLHF.